This TCR beta chain emerged from a study of T cells after yellow fever vaccination. Study context: SMART-Seq v4 Ultra Low Input served to prepare low-cell-number fractions. Study-level results: Reappearance after the booster was seen for most primary-vaccination clones, at 95% to 97% CD4 and roughly 90% CD8.

V was trimmed by 1 base and J by 9 bases, leaving 10 bases between them. The length of the CDR3 is 13 residues. Germline V gene data show CDR1 as LGHNA and CDR2 as YSLEER. This clonotype was picked up many times. Its antigen is undetermined. In TCRdb, the 5' RACE reads were re-called with MiXCR into one record per CDR3 protein. The data show 120,000 to 150,000 distinct CDR3 sequences, roughly 8% seen once. This sequence originates from a young man who received the YFV17D yellow fever vaccine. The genes are TRBV4-3 and TRBJ1-5; D gene ambiguous. The sequencing here drew on CD4+ T cells sorted from PBMCs, taken 5 days after the yellow fever booster vaccination. CDR3 sequence (DNA): TGCGCCAGCAGCCAAGGTCAAGGGCCGCCCCAGCATTTT. Its protein is CASSQGQGPPQHF.